The entry that follows covers one T cell receptor beta chain sequence. What it binds is not known. The sample belongs to a study of blood T cells in healthy people across ages. The germline CDR1 and CDR2 sequences are LGHDT and YNNKEL (reference sequence). V dropped 0 bases and J dropped 7; count of bases not matched to a gene: 2. This CDR3 spans 13 amino acids. Points from the study as a whole: Age brought a roughly linear fall in TCR beta diversity measured per million T cells.

With a J-beta primer mix and a sample-barcoded 5' primer, a second PCR ran about 7 to 11 cycles. Every cDNA molecule bore a tag from a template-switch adaptor containing 12 random nucleotides. One entry per CDR3 protein results from TCRdb running MiXCR on the 5' RACE reads. Counted here are fewer than 900,000 distinct CDR3 sequences, more than 40% occurring once; the ten biggest clones make up 20% to 25%. The clonotype originates from a woman aged 60-75 years in good health. Sample: blood. V and J are TRBV3-1 and TRBJ1-2, with TRBD1 matching over 7 bases. CDR3 DNA sequence: TGTGCCAGCAGCCAAGAGACAGGGTCTGGCTACACCTTC. Its translation: CASSQETGSGYTF.